The 28 T cell receptor beta chains listed next were all sequenced from one sample in a study of cytomegalovirus exposure and HLA in healthy donors. Researchers ran the PCR with 60 Vbeta and 13 Jbeta primers. Libraries were prepared by immunoSEQ multiplex PCR; TCRdb keeps only in-frame clonotypes and omits some of them. The table records about 160,000 clones, more than 75% of them present only once. The sequencing sample was made of PBMCs. These receptors were obtained from a man aged 18 to 29 in good health and CMV-seropositive.

The V and J genes are TRBV4-3 and TRBJ2-1; 8 nucleotides agree with TRBD2. In germline, CDR1 is LGHNA, CDR2 YSLEER. The V and J ends lost 7 bases and 7 bases, in that order; junction bases with no gene match: 6. This CDR3 is 13 amino acids long. The CDR3 reads CASTLGLGNEQFF. The CDR3, as DNA: TGCGCCAGCACCTTGGGACTAGGGAATGAGCAGTTCTTC.

The gene calls are TRBV28 and TRBJ1-1, with 7 nucleotides matching TRBD1. The CDR3 totals 13 residues. V lost 4 bases, J lost 10 bases, and 9 bases stayed unmatched. Germline V gene data show CDR1 as MDHEN and CDR2 as SYDVKM. The CDR3 region is CASSSGQDLSAFF. The CDR3 DNA reads TGTGCCAGCAGTTCCGGACAGGATCTGTCAGCTTTCTTT.

J is TRBJ2-5 and V is TRBV7-9; D unclear. The CDR3 covers 12 residues. Germline V lookup: CDR1 SEHNR, CDR2 FQNEAQ (reference sequence). V lost 5 bases and J lost 2, with 6 bases in between. CDR3 nucleotide sequence: TGTGCCAGCAGCCCCGTTCAAGAGACCCAGTACTTC. It yields the protein CASSPVQETQYF.

This clone was detected once. The chain joins TRBV7-3 to TRBJ2-1; 11 bases match TRBD2. The V gene end was trimmed by 0 bases and the J gene end by 4 bases; junction bases not matched to a gene: 2. Germline loops: CDR1 SGHTA, CDR2 FQGTGA. The CDR3 is made up of 16 amino acids. This CDR3 is CASSLTASGGYNEQFF. The CDR3 coding sequence is TGTGCCAGCAGCTTAACAGCTAGCGGGGGGTACAATGAGCAGTTCTTC.

The CDR3 protein is CAGGGRNYGYTF. The DNA for the CDR3 is TGTGCCGGTGGGGGCCGAAACTATGGCTACACCTTC. The chain carries TRBV28 and TRBJ1-2; D perhaps matches TRBD1 (6 bases). The germline CDR1 and CDR2 sequences are MDHEN and SYDVKM. The CDR3 consists of 12 residues. V was trimmed by 11 bases and J by 2 bases, leaving 12 bases between them.

The chain uses TRBV29-1 and TRBJ2-1; 8 positions agree with TRBD1. The V segment lost 6 bases and the J segment 1 base; nucleotides outside the gene matches: 8. The CDR3 sequence is 15 residues long. Germline loops: CDR1 SQVTM, CDR2 ANQGSEA. The CDR3 coding sequence is TGCAGCGTCGAGTGGCGGGACAGGTCCTACAATGAGCAGTTCTTC. This gives the protein CSVEWRDRSYNEQFF.

The chain couples TRBV19 to TRBJ1-5; no clear D. The CDR3 totals 16 residues. The germline gives CDR1 LNHDA, CDR2 SQIVND (reference sequence). Trimming removed 1 base at V and 0 bases at J, with 10 bases between. CDR3 sequence (DNA): TGTGCCAGTAGTATAGCCGCAGGCGATAGCAATCAGCCCCAGCATTTT. Protein sequence: CASSIAAGDSNQPQHF. The full variable domain, completed using reference TRBV19 and TRBJ1-5, is DGGITQSPKYLFRKEGQNVTLSCEQNLNHDAMYWYRQDPGQGLRLIYYSQIVNDFQKGDIAEGYSVSREKKESFPLTVTSAQKNPTAFYLCASSIAAGDSNQPQHFGDGTRLSIL.

In the case of this clone: An end of the junction differs from the germline gene, which may be a read error. The rearrangement joins TRBV7-9 to TRBJ1-3; D ambiguous. CDR3 length: 15 residues. CDR1 and CDR2 from the germline V gene are SEHNR and FQNEAQ (reference sequence). The CDR3: CSSSLAGPSGNTIYF. Here the CDR3 DNA reads TGTTCCAGCAGCTTGGCAGGTCCCTCTGGAAACACCATATATTTT. Full variable domain (outside the CDR3, taken from reference TRBV7-9 and TRBJ1-3): DTGVSQNPRHKITKRGQNVTFRCDPISEHNRLYWYRQTLGQGPEFLTYFQNEAQLEKSRLLSDRFSAERPKGSFSTLEIQRTEQGDSAMYLCSSSLAGPSGNTIYFGEGSWLTVV.

CDR3 sequence (DNA): TGTGCCAGCAGCTTAGGACTAGCGGGGGGGCAAGGGTACTTC. This gives the protein CASSLGLAGGQGYF. The chain recombines TRBV7-2 with TRBJ2-7; TRBD2 matches 14 bases. In germline, CDR1 is SGHTA, CDR2 FQGNSA. The CDR3 runs 14 residues. After removal of 1 base from V and 12 bases from J, the junction contained 5 bases not matched to a gene. The full variable domain, with the rest looked up from reference TRBV7-2 and TRBJ2-7, is GAGVSQSPSNKVTEKGKDVELRCDPISGHTALYWYRQSLGQGLEFLIYFQGNSAPDKSGLPSDRFSAERTGGSVSTLTIQRTQQEDSAVYLCASSLGLAGGQGYFGPGTRLTVT.

The rearrangement uses TRBV5-6 and TRBJ1-1, with TRBD1 identical over 9 bases. Germline V lookup: CDR1 SGHDT, CDR2 YYEEEE. With 4 bases clipped from V and 7 bases from J, the junction kept 11 bases outside the gene matches. CDR3 length: 15 residues. In DNA, the CDR3 is TGTGCCAGCAGCCCCCGGGACAGGGCCCTTGGTGAAGCTTTCTTT. It yields the protein CASSPRDRALGEAFF.

The rearrangement uses TRBV5-1 and TRBJ2-1, with TRBD2 matching 9 bases. The CDR3 spans 14 residues. V was clipped by 7 bases and J by 2 bases; unmatched bases: 4. Germline loops: CDR1 SGHRS, CDR2 YFSETQ. Here the CDR3 DNA reads TGCGCCAGCTCACTAGCGGGCGCCTACAATGAGCAGTTCTTC. Its translation is CASSLAGAYNEQFF. Full variable domain (missing parts from reference TRBV5-1 and TRBJ2-1): KAGVTQTPRYLIKTRGQQVTLSCSPISGHRSVSWYQQTPGQGLQFLFEYFSETQRNKGNFPGRFSGRQFSNSRSEMNVSTLELGDSALYLCASSLAGAYNEQFFGPGTRLTVL.

This chain connects TRBV25-1 to TRBJ1-3; TRBD1 is a possible D gene (5 bases). The germline V gene has CDR1 MGHDK and CDR2 SYGVNS. V lost 5 bases, J lost 0 bases, and 14 bases lay in between. The CDR3 extends over 16 amino acids. The CDR3 spells CASSSLGGGSGNTIYF. DNA for the CDR3: TGTGCCAGCAGTTCTTTGGGCGGGGGCTCTGGAAACACCATATATTTT. The full variable domain, completed using reference TRBV25-1 and TRBJ1-3, is EADIYQTPRYLVIGTGKKITLECSQTMGHDKMYWYQQDPGMELHLIHYSYGVNSTEKGDLSSESTVSRIRTEHFPLTLESARPSHTSQYLCASSSLGGGSGNTIYFGEGSWLTVV.

The chain combines TRBV2 with TRBJ1-1; no firm D call. Per germline, CDR1 SNHLY and CDR2 FYNNEI. This CDR3 is built from 14 residues. Trimming took 10 bases from V and 1 from J, leaving 16 bases between them. CDR3 coding DNA: TGTGCCAACATGGGGAGGGAAAAGAACACTGAAGCTTTCTTT. It is translated as CANMGREKNTEAFF.

The chain couples TRBV9 to TRBJ2-3; a weak D match, TRBD2 (5 bases). Trimming cost V 3 bases and J 4 bases, with 12 bases left between them. Per the germline V gene, CDR1 is SGDLS and CDR2 is YYNGEE. The CDR3 sequence is 14 residues long. The CDR3, as DNA: TGTGCCAGCAGCGACGGGATGACTCCAGATACGCAGTATTTT. Protein sequence: CASSDGMTPDTQYF.

The rearrangement joins TRBV27 to TRBJ1-4, with TRBD1 identical over 7 bases. V gave up 8 bases and J gave up 3 bases; unmatched junction bases: 6. The CDR3 is 14 amino acids. Looked up from germline, CDR1 is MNHEY and CDR2 is SMNVEV (reference sequence). DNA for the CDR3: TGTGCCAGCGGAGGGGGCAGGGCTAATGAAAAACTGTTTTTT. It encodes CASGGGRANEKLFF. The variable domain in full, completed from reference TRBV27 and TRBJ1-4, reads EAQVTQNPRYLITVTGKKLTVTCSQNMNHEYMSWYRQDPGLGLRQIYYSMNVEVTDKGDVPEGYKVSRKEKRNFPLILESPSPNQTSLYFCASGGGRANEKLFFGSGTQLSVL.

This clone appeared a single time. The chain has TRBV5-1 and TRBJ2-1; D is possibly TRBD1 (6 bases). Per the germline V gene, CDR1 is SGHRS and CDR2 is YFSETQ. V was cut by 5 bases and J by 0 bases, with 12 bases left in between. The CDR3 contains 15 residues. DNA of the CDR3: TGCGCCAGCAGGATTCCGGACAGCTCCTACAATGAGCAGTTCTTC. Translation gives CASRIPDSSYNEQFF.

The chain combines TRBV19 with TRBJ1-5; TRBD1 might be the D (5 bases). The germline V gene has CDR1 LNHDA and CDR2 SQIVND (reference sequence). The CDR3 is 16 residues long. The ends were cut back, 1 base at V and 6 bases at J, with 16 bases in the middle. For the CDR3, the DNA is TGTGCCAGTAGTATAGTCGCCAGGGTGTTGGTTCAGCCCCAGCATTTT. Protein product: CASSIVARVLVQPQHF.

V gene TRBV14 combines with J gene TRBJ2-7; D remains unclear. Trimming stripped 1 base from V and 5 bases from J, with 3 bases between. The CDR3 consists of 11 residues. The germline CDR1 and CDR2 sequences are SGHDN and FVKESK. The CDR3 DNA reads as TGTGCCAGCAGCCAAGCTCACGAGCAGTACTTC. Protein product: CASSQAHEQYF.

This chain connects TRBV27 to TRBJ2-7, with a weak D call TRBD2 (5 bases). Germline CDR1 reads MNHEY; CDR2 reads SMNVEV (reference sequence). V was trimmed by 6 bases and J by 4 bases, leaving 13 bases between them. The CDR3 is 13 amino acids. CDR3 loop: CASSERGPYEQYF. CDR3 nucleotide sequence: TGTGCCAGCAGCGAGCGCGGGCCGTACGAGCAGTACTTC.

This sequence joins TRBV18 and TRBJ1-5; 8 bases map to TRBD1. The junction had 7 bases not matched to a gene; V was cut back by 8 bases and J by 4 bases. The CDR3 covers 14 residues. Germline CDR1 reads KGHSH; CDR2 reads LQKENI. The CDR3 loop is CASASTGANQPQHF. The CDR3 DNA follows: TGTGCCAGCGCCTCGACAGGGGCGAATCAGCCCCAGCATTTT. The whole variable domain, filled in from reference TRBV18 and TRBJ1-5, reads NAGVMQNPRHLVRRRGQEARLRCSPMKGHSHVYWYRQLPEEGLKFMVYLQKENIIDESGMPKERFSAEFPKEGPSILRIQQVVRGDSAAYFCASASTGANQPQHFGDGTRLSIL.

The J gene is TRBJ2-2, the V gene TRBV29-1, with a weak D call TRBD1 (5 bases). CDR1 SQVTM and CDR2 ANQGSEA come from the germline V gene. This CDR3 is 15 amino acids long. Between the trimmed V and J ends, which lost 4 bases and 5 bases, there was a span of 17 bases. The CDR3 protein is CSVVGWAKGTGELFF. Here the CDR3 DNA reads TGCAGCGTTGTCGGGTGGGCCAAGGGGACCGGGGAGCTGTTTTTT.

This sequence joins TRBV19 and TRBJ2-2, with TRBD1 identical over 9 bases. This CDR3 region has 14 residues. After removal of 6 bases from V and 4 bases from J, the junction contained 3 bases not matched to a gene. The germline V gene has CDR1 LNHDA and CDR2 SQIVND (reference sequence). The CDR3 loop is CASSWTGVTGELFF. In DNA form, the CDR3 reads TGTGCCAGTAGCTGGACAGGGGTCACCGGGGAGCTGTTTTTT.

To note about this clone: This sample includes further DNA sequences coding for the same CDR3. This chain links TRBV4-3 with TRBJ1-2, with D tentatively TRBD1 (6 bases). Trimming took off 3 bases at V and 4 bases at J, with 12 bases between the two ends. Germline V gene lookup returns CDR1 LGHNA and CDR2 YSLEER. The CDR3 is made up of 14 amino acids. The CDR3 region is CASSQDGQSYGYTF. CDR3 in DNA: TGCGCCAGCAGCCAGGATGGACAGTCCTATGGCTACACCTTC.

This clone came up once. The rearrangement links TRBV4-1 to TRBJ1-1, with 7 bases identical to TRBD1. This CDR3 contains 15 residues. V lost 2 bases to trimming and J lost 5 bases; unmatched junction nucleotides: 8. Per germline, CDR1 MGHRA and CDR2 YSYEKL. CDR3: CASSQPTGLKTEAFF. The CDR3 DNA reads as TGCGCCAGCAGCCAACCGACAGGGCTAAAGACTGAAGCTTTCTTT.

V is TRBV9 and J is TRBJ2-3, with D maybe TRBD1 (7 bases). The germline gives CDR1 SGDLS, CDR2 YYNGEE. This CDR3 has 14 amino acids. Trimming left V 2 bases short and J 4 bases short, with 11 bases between. The CDR3: CASSVQGGADTQYF. Here the CDR3 DNA reads TGTGCCAGCAGCGTCCAGGGGGGCGCAGATACGCAGTATTTT.

J is TRBJ2-1 and V is TRBV18, with 8 bases identical to TRBD1. Germline CDR1 is KGHSH and CDR2 is LQKENI. Losses at the gene ends were 4 bases for V and 5 bases for J; bases not matched to a gene: 4. CDR3 length: 14 amino acids. The CDR3 region has the DNA TGTGCCAGCTCACGAGACAGGGGCGACAATGAGCAGTTCTTC. It is translated as CASSRDRGDNEQFF.

The rearrangement uses TRBV6-6 and TRBJ1-3, with 7 bases that match TRBD1. V trimming: 9 bases; J trimming: 2 bases; junction bases outside the gene matches: 7. In germline, CDR1 is MNHNY, CDR2 SVGAGI (reference sequence). CDR3 size: 14 residues. The CDR3 nucleotides are TGTGCCAGTATGCCAGGGGGAACTGGAAACACCATATATTTT. Translating it yields CASMPGGTGNTIYF.

This clone was seen once. The chain recombines TRBV6-5 with TRBJ2-7; D is possibly TRBD1 (8 bases). Germline CDR1 reads MNHEY; CDR2 reads SVGAGI. This CDR3 is built from 13 residues. Trimming removed 6 bases at V and 7 bases at J, with 16 bases between. The CDR3 coding sequence is TGTGCCAGCAGGACCTACAGGGGGGGAGAGCAGTACTTC. Its translation is CASRTYRGGEQYF.